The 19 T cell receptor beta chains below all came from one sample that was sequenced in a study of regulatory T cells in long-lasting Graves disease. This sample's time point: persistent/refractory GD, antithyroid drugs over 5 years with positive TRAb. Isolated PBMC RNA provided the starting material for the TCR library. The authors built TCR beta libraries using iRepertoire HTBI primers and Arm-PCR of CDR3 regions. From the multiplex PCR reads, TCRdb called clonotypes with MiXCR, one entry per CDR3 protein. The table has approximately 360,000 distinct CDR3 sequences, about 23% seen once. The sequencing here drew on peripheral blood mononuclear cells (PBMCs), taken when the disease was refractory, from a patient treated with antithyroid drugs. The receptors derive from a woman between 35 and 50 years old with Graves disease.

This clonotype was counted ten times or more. CDR3 sequence (DNA): TGTGCCAGCAGCGTACTACCGGGACACATGAACACTGAAGCTTTCTTT. Its translation is CASSVLPGHMNTEAFF. This sequence joins TRBV6-1 and TRBJ1-1; D is perhaps TRBD1 (6 bases). Per germline, CDR1 MNHNS and CDR2 SASEGT. Deletions cut 6 bases from V and 0 bases from J, with 17 bases between. The CDR3 is made up of 16 amino acids.

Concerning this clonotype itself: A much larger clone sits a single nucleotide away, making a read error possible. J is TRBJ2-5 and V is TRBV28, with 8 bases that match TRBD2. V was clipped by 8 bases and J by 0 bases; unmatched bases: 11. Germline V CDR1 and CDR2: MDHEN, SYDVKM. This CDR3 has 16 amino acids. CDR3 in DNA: TGTGCCAGCCCACTTGGACTAGCTGACAACCAAGAGACCCAGTACTTC. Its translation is CASPLGLADNQETQYF.

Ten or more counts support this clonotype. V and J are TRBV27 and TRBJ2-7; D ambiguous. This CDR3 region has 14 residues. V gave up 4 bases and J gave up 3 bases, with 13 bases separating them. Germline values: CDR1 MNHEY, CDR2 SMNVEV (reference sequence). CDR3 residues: CASSSGGLDYEQYF. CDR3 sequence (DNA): TGTGCCAGCAGTTCAGGCGGATTAGACTACGAGCAGTACTTC.

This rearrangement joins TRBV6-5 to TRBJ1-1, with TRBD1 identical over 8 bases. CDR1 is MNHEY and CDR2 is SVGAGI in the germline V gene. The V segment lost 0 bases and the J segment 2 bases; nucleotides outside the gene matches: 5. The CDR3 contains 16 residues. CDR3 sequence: CASSYSTGVANTEAFF. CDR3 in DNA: TGTGCCAGCAGTTACTCGACAGGGGTGGCCAACACTGAAGCTTTCTTT.

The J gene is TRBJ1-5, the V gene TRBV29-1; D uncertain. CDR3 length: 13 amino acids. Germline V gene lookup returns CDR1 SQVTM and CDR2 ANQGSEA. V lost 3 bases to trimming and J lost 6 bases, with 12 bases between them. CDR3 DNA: TGCAGCGTTGAGGAGGGCGCGGGTCAGCCCCAGCATTTT. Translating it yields CSVEEGAGQPQHF.

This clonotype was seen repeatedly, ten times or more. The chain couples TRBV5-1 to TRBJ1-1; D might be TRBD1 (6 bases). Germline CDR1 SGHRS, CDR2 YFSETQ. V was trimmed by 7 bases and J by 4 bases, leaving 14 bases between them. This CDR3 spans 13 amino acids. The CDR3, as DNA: TGCGCCAGCTCACAGGGCGTGAGCACTGAAGCTTTCTTT. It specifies CASSQGVSTEAFF.

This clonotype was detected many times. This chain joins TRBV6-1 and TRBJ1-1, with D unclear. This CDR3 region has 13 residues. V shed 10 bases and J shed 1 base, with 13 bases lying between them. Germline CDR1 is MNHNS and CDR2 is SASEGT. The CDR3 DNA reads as TGTGCCATCGGCCAGTCGGCGAACACTGAAGCTTTCTTT. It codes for CAIGQSANTEAFF.

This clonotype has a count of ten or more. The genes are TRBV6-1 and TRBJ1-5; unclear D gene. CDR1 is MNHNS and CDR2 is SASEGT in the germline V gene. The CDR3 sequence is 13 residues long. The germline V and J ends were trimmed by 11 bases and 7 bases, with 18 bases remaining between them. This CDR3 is CAVRFAVGQPQHF. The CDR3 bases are TGTGCCGTCCGCTTTGCCGTCGGGCAGCCCCAGCATTTT.

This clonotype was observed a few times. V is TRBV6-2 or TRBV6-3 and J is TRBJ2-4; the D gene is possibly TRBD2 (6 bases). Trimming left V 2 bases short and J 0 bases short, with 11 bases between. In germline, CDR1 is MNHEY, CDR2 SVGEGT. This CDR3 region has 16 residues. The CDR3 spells CASSYEAGLAKNIQYF. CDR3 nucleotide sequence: TGTGCCAGCAGTTACGAAGCGGGTCTAGCCAAAAACATTCAGTACTTC.

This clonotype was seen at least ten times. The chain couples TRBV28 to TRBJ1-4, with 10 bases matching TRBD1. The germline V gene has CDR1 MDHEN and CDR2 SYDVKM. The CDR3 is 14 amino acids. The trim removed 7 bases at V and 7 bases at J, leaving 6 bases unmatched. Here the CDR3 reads CASTLGTGVEKLFF. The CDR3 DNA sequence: TGTGCCAGCACGCTGGGGACAGGGGTTGAAAAACTGTTTTTT.

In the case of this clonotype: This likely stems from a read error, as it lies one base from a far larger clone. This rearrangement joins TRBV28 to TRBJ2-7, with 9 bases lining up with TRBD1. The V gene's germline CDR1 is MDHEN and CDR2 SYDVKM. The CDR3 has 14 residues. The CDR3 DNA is TGTACCAGCAGCAGCCGGACAGGGGTATACGAGCAGTACTTC. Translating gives CTSSSRTGVYEQYF.

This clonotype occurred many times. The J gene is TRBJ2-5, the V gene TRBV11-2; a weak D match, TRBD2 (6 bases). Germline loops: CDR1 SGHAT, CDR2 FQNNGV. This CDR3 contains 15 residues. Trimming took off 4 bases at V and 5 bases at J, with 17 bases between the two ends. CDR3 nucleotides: TGTGCCAGCAGCTGGGGGAATGGAGGGTGGGAGACCCAGTACTTC. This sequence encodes CASSWGNGGWETQYF.

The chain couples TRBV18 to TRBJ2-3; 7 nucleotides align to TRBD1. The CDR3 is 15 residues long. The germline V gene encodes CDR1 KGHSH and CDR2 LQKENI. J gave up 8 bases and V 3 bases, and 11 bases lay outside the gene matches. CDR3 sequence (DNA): TGTGCCAGCTCACCCCAGACAGGGACCACGGGTACGCAGTATTTT. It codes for CASSPQTGTTGTQYF.

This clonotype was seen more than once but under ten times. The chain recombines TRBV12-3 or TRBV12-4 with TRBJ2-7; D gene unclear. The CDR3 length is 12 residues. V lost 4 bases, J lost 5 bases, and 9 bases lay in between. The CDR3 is CASSYPWDEQYF. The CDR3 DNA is TGTGCCAGCAGTTACCCCTGGGACGAGCAGTACTTC.

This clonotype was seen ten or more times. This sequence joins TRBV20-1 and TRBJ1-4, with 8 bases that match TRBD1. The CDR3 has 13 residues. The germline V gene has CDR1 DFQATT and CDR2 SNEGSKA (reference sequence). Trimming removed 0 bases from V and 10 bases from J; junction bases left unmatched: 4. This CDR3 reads CSAREDRDLKLFF. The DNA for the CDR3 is TGCAGTGCTAGAGAGGACAGGGACCTAAAACTGTTTTTT.

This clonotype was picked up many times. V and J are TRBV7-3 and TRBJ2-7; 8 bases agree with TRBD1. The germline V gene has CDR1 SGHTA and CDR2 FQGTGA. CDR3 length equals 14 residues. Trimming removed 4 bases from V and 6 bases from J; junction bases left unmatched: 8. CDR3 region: CASSSLGQGGEQYF. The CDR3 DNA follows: TGTGCCAGCAGCTCCCTAGGACAGGGCGGCGAGCAGTACTTC. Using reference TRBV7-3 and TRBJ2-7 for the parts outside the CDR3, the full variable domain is GAGVSQTPSNKVTEKGKYVELRCDPISGHTALYWYRQSLGQGPEFLIYFQGTGAADDSGLPNDRFFAVRPEGSVSTLKIQRTERGDSAVYLCASSSLGQGGEQYFGPGTRLTVT.

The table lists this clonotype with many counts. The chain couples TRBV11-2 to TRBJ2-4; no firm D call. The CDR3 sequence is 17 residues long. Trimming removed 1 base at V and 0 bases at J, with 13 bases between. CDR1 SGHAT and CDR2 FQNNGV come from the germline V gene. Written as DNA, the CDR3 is TGTGCCAGCAGCTTAGCAGCTCAGGCCGTAGCCAAAAACATTCAGTACTTC. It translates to CASSLAAQAVAKNIQYF. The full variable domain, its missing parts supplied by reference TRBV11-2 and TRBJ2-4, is EAGVAQSPRYKIIEKRQSVAFWCNPISGHATLYWYQQILGQGPKLLIQFQNNGVVDDSQLPKDRFSAERLKGVDSTLKIQPAKLEDSAVYLCASSLAAQAVAKNIQYFGAGTRLSVL.

CDR3 region: CASSVLPGVNTGELFF. CDR3 bases: TGTGCCAGCAGCGTACTCCCGGGAGTTAACACCGGGGAGCTGTTTTTT. This rearrangement joins TRBV9 to TRBJ2-2, with D possibly matching TRBD2 (6 bases). This CDR3 contains 16 residues. Trimming removed 1 base at V and 2 bases at J, with 12 bases between. Germline V lookup: CDR1 SGDLS, CDR2 YYNGEE.

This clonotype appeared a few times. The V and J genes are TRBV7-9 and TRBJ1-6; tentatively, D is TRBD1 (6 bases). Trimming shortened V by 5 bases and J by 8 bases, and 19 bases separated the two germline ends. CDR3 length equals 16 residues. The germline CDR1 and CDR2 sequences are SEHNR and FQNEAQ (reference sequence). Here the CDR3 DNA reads TGTGCCAGCAGCATTTCTACAGGGTACGGCGATTCACCCCTCCACTTT. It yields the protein CASSISTGYGDSPLHF.